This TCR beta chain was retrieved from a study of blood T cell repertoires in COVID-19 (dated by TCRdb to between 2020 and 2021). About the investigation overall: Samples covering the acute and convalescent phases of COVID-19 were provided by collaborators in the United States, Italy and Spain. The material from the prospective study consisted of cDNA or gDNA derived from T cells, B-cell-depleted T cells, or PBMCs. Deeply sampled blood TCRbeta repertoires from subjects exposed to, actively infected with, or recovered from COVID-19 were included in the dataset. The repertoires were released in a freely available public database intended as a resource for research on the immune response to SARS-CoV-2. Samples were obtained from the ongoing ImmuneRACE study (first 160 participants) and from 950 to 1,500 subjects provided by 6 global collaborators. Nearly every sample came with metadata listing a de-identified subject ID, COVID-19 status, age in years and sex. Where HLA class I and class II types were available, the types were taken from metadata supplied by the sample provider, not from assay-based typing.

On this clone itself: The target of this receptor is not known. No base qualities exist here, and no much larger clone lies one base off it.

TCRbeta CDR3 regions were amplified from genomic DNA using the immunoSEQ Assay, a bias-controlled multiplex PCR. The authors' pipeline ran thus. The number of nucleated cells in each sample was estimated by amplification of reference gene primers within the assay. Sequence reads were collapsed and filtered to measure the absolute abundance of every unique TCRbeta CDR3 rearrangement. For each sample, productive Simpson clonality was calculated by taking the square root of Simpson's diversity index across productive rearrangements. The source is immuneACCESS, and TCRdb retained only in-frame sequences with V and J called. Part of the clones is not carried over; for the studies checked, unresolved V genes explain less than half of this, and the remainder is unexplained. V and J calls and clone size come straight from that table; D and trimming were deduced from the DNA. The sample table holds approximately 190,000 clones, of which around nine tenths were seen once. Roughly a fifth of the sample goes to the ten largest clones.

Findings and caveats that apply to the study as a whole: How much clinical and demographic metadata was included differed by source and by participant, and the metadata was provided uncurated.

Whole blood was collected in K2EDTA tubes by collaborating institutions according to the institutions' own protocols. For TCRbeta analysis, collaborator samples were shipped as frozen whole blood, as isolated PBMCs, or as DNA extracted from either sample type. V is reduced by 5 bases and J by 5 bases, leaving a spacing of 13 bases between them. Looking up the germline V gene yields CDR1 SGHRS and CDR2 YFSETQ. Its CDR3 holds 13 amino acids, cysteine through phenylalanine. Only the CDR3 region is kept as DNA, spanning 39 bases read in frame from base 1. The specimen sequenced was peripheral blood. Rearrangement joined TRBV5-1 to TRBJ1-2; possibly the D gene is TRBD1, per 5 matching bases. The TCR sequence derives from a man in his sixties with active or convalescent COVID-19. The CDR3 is CASSFQGLYGYTF. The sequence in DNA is TGCGCCAGCAGTTTTCAGGGATTGTATGGCTACACCTTC. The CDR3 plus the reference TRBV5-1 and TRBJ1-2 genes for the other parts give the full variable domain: KAGVTQTPRYLIKTRGQQVTLSCSPISGHRSVSWYQQTPGQGLQFLFEYFSETQRNKGNFPGRFSGRQFSNSRSEMNVSTLELGDSALYLCASSFQGLYGYTFGSGTRLTVV.